These 32 T cell receptor beta chains were all obtained from the same sample, sequenced in a study of cytomegalovirus exposure and HLA in healthy donors (dated by TCRdb to about 2017). The library was generated by the immunoSEQ multiplex PCR assay. For the multiplex PCR, a mixture combining 60 forward primers for TCR Vbeta segments and 13 reverse primers for TCR Jbeta segments was used. The immuneACCESS repertoire file appears here via TCRdb, limited to in-frame rearrangements. These files lack a portion of the clones; in checked studies, under half of the deficit traces to unresolved V genes, and the cause of the others is not known. Present in this sample are around 140,000 clones, 8.5% to 10% of which were seen just once. 1.5% to 2% of the sample is in the top ten clones. Input material: PBMCs. All receptors come from a man over 45 in good health and CMV-seronegative.

This clone was counted only a few times. The chain combines TRBV10-1 with TRBJ1-1; the match to TRBD1 covers 7 bases. Looked up from germline, CDR1 is WNHNN and CDR2 is SYGVQD (reference sequence). V lost 3 bases and J lost 0; bases outside the gene matches: 1. This CDR3 spans 14 amino acids. As DNA, the CDR3 is TGCGCCAGCAGTGAAGGGGGCCTGAACACTGAAGCTTTCTTT. Translated: CASSEGGLNTEAFF.

The chain carries TRBV28 and TRBJ2-7; D uncertain. Per germline, CDR1 MDHEN and CDR2 SYDVKM. The CDR3 is 13 residues long. Trimming left V 4 bases short and J 0 bases short, with 7 bases between. Here the CDR3 reads CASSSPPSYEQYF. The CDR3 DNA reads as TGTGCCAGCAGTTCCCCTCCCTCCTACGAGCAGTACTTC.

The V and J genes are TRBV10-1 and TRBJ1-1; maybe TRBD1 (6 bases). The CDR3 extends over 16 amino acids. V was cut by 3 bases and J by 1 base, with 15 bases left in between. Germline V gene sequence: CDR1 WNHNN, CDR2 SYGVQD (reference sequence). The CDR3 protein is CASSERKTGTNTEAFF. Written as DNA, the CDR3 is TGCGCCAGCAGTGAACGCAAGACAGGAACGAACACTGAAGCTTTCTTT.

In this sample, this clone turned up a few times. The chain carries TRBV28 and TRBJ1-3, with a possible D match to TRBD1 (5 bases). Trimming stripped 7 bases from V and 0 bases from J, with 7 bases between. Germline CDR1 reads MDHEN; CDR2 reads SYDVKM. The CDR3 sequence is 13 residues long. The CDR3 is CASKGISGNTIYF. The CDR3 DNA sequence: TGTGCCAGCAAGGGGATCTCTGGAAACACCATATATTTT.

V gene TRBV28 combines with J gene TRBJ1-2; D unclear. V lost 7 bases and J 3 bases, leaving 12 bases between the germline ends. CDR3 length: 13 amino acids. The germline V gene encodes CDR1 MDHEN and CDR2 SYDVKM. The CDR3 here is CASNRSGYYGYTF. CDR3 DNA: TGTGCCAGCAACCGGAGTGGGTACTATGGCTACACCTTC.

V gene TRBV14 combines with J gene TRBJ1-2; TRBD1 aligns across 7 bases. CDR3 length equals 15 residues. The germline V gene encodes CDR1 SGHDN and CDR2 FVKESK. Trimming removed 0 bases from V and 6 bases from J; junction bases left unmatched: 7. In DNA, the CDR3 is TGTGCCAGCAGCCAAGATCTTAGGGGGCCCCATGGCTACACCTTC. Protein: CASSQDLRGPHGYTF.

The chain is built from TRBV5-8 and TRBJ1-5; tentatively, D is TRBD1 (5 bases). The CDR3 covers 17 residues. Between the trimmed V and J ends, which lost 0 bases and 9 bases, there was a span of 22 bases. In germline, CDR1 is SGHTS, CDR2 YDEGEE. CDR3 in DNA: TGTGCCAGCAGCTTGGTTCCCGACACCTCCGGGGGTATGCCCCAGCATTTT. Protein sequence: CASSLVPDTSGGMPQHF.

The chain has TRBV6-4 and TRBJ1-5, with TRBD1 identical over 8 bases. CDR3 length: 13 residues. Germline V lookup: CDR1 MRHNA, CDR2 SNTAGT. J lost 7 bases, V lost 5 bases, and 4 bases had no gene match. The DNA for the CDR3 is TGTGCCAGCAGTCAACAGGGGGAACAGCCCCAGCATTTT. Protein sequence: CASSQQGEQPQHF.

This clone was counted only a few times. The chain links TRBV2 to TRBJ1-3, with D tentatively TRBD1 (6 bases). The germline V gene has CDR1 SNHLY and CDR2 FYNNEI. The CDR3 runs 14 residues. V was shortened by 8 bases and J by 0 bases, with 11 bases between the two germline ends. The chain's CDR3 is CASGKGDSGNTIYF. In nucleotides, the CDR3 is TGTGCCAGCGGGAAGGGGGACTCTGGAAACACCATATATTTT.

The chain has TRBV7-9 and TRBJ2-3, with a tentative D call TRBD1 (5 bases). The germline V gene encodes CDR1 SEHNR and CDR2 FQNEAQ (reference sequence). The CDR3 runs to 14 residues. Trimming stripped 3 bases from V and 6 bases from J, with 13 bases between. The CDR3 here is CASSLGRSPDTQYF. DNA for the CDR3: TGTGCCAGCAGCTTGGGGCGCTCCCCGGATACGCAGTATTTT.

This clone was counted a few times. The CDR3 bases are TGTGCCAGTAGTCAGTCAGGGGAAGAGACCCAGTACTTC. It codes for CASSQSGEETQYF. The rearrangement joins TRBV19 to TRBJ2-5, with D possibly TRBD1 on 6 matching bases. The germline gives CDR1 LNHDA, CDR2 SQIVND (reference sequence). V was clipped by 5 bases and J by 3 bases, with 10 bases between them. The CDR3 contains 13 residues.

Of note for this clone: In the same sample, other DNA sequences code for this CDR3. The J gene is TRBJ2-5, the V gene TRBV18, with a weak D call TRBD2 (5 bases). The CDR3 runs to 17 residues. Germline V gene data show CDR1 as KGHSH and CDR2 as LQKENI. Between the trimmed V and J ends, which lost 3 bases and 5 bases, there was a span of 22 bases. The DNA for the CDR3 is TGTGCCAGCTCACCCTCCTGGGATGACCCAACGGGGGAGACCCAGTACTTC. The encoded protein is CASSPSWDDPTGETQYF.

This clone showed up just a few times. This sequence joins TRBV6-5 and TRBJ1-2; 9 bases line up with TRBD1. The ends lost 4 bases at V and 4 bases at J; junction bases unmatched: 7. The CDR3 is 15 amino acids. Germline V lookup: CDR1 MNHEY, CDR2 SVGAGI. CDR3 coding DNA: TGTGCCAGCAGTTCTTGGACAGGGGAATCCTATGGCTACACCTTC. This codes for CASSSWTGESYGYTF.

The chain combines TRBV19 with TRBJ2-1; 7 bases match TRBD1. This CDR3 has 13 amino acids. CDR1 and CDR2 (germline): LNHDA, SQIVND (reference sequence). V lost 5 bases and J lost 5; bases outside the gene matches: 3. CDR3 residues: CASSDDRDNEQFF. For the CDR3, the DNA is TGTGCCAGTAGTGATGACAGGGACAATGAGCAGTTCTTC.

Only a few counts were recorded for this clone. The rearrangement uses TRBV27 and TRBJ2-7; a possible D gene is TRBD2 (5 bases). V lost 4 bases to trimming and J lost 4 bases, with 8 bases between them. The CDR3 spans 12 residues. Germline assignment: CDR1 MNHEY and CDR2 SMNVEV (reference sequence). CDR3 in DNA: TGTGCCAGCAGTTCGGGAATGTACGAGCAGTACTTC. Its translation is CASSSGMYEQYF.

V is TRBV11-2 and J is TRBJ1-1, with D uncertain. Trimming removed 5 bases from V and 1 base from J, with 8 bases in between. CDR1 is SGHAT and CDR2 is FQNNGV in the germline V gene. This CDR3 spans 13 amino acids. CDR3 in DNA: TGTGCCAGCAGCCAGGACTGGAACACTGAAGCTTTCTTT. It is translated as CASSQDWNTEAFF.

This clone was observed a few times. This sequence joins TRBV7-9 and TRBJ1-1, with 7 positions matching TRBD1. This CDR3 region has 15 residues. Germline trimming cut 4 bases from V and 6 bases from J; bases unmatched to any gene: 11. Per the germline V gene, CDR1 is SEHNR and CDR2 is FQNEAQ (reference sequence). CDR3 nucleotides: TGTGCCAGCAGCTGGGGACCGACAGGGAGCGCTGAAGCTTTCTTT. Its protein is CASSWGPTGSAEAFF. The full variable domain, in which reference TRBV7-9 and TRBJ1-1 provide the parts outside the CDR3, is DTGVSQNPRHKITKRGQNVTFRCDPISEHNRLYWYRQTLGQGPEFLTYFQNEAQLEKSRLLSDRFSAERPKGSFSTLEIQRTEQGDSAMYLCASSWGPTGSAEAFFGQGTRLTVV.

This clone occurred a few times. V and J are TRBV12-5 and TRBJ1-6; 7 bases agree with TRBD1. CDR3 length equals 16 residues. Germline CDR1 reads LGHNT; CDR2 reads FRNRAP. The junction had 11 bases not matched to a gene; V was cut back by 3 bases and J by 9 bases. For the CDR3, the DNA is TGTGCTAGTGGTTTATTAATATCAGGGGGTGGTTCACCCCTCCACTTT. Translating gives CASGLLISGGGSPLHF.

This clone occurred a few times. The chain uses TRBV6-6 and TRBJ2-7; 9 positions agree with TRBD1. The CDR3 is made up of 14 amino acids. Per the germline V gene, CDR1 is MNHNY and CDR2 is SVGAGI (reference sequence). V lost 2 bases and J lost 6; bases outside the gene matches: 5. CDR3 sequence (DNA): TGTGCCAGCAGTTACGGGACAGGGCTCCTCGAGCAGTACTTC. Its protein product is CASSYGTGLLEQYF.

The V gene is TRBV6-6, the J gene TRBJ2-3, with 8 nucleotides matching TRBD1. In germline, CDR1 is MNHNY, CDR2 SVGAGI (reference sequence). V was pared by 7 bases and J by 5 bases, with 5 bases of the junction left unmatched. The CDR3 extends over 13 amino acids. In DNA form, the CDR3 reads TGTGCCAGCATGCAGGGGGCCCAAGATACGCAGTATTTT. Residues: CASMQGAQDTQYF.

Notes on this clone: The junction shows a germline mismatch at one end, possibly a read error. The sample has other DNA sequences that encode this CDR3 too. V is TRBV6-1 and J is TRBJ1-2; 8 bases align to TRBD1. The CDR3 extends over 13 amino acids. Germline CDR1 MNHNS, CDR2 SASEGT. CDR3 sequence: CASRVSDRVPERF. CDR3 DNA: TGTGCCAGCAGAGTGTCGGACAGGGTGCCGGAACGCTTC.

The V call is TRBV28, the J call TRBJ1-2; 7 bases match TRBD1. V shed 6 bases, J shed 4 bases, and the junction held 2 bases outside the gene matches. Germline V gene data show CDR1 as MDHEN and CDR2 as SYDVKM. This CDR3 region has 12 residues. The CDR3 region has the DNA TGTGCCAGCAGACGGGACAGCTATGGCTACACCTTC. Translating it yields CASRRDSYGYTF.

The V gene is TRBV30, the J gene TRBJ2-5; D uncertain. Germline V gene lookup returns CDR1 GTSNPN and CDR2 SVGIG (reference sequence). CDR3 size: 15 residues. Trimming took off 0 bases at V and 1 base at J, with 12 bases between the two ends. CDR3 region: CAWSVRGQFQETQYF. CDR3 bases: TGTGCCTGGAGTGTACGTGGGCAGTTCCAAGAGACCCAGTACTTC.

This chain links TRBV2 with TRBJ2-5; unclear D gene. Between the trimmed V and J ends, which lost 6 bases and 1 base, there was a span of 18 bases. The CDR3 is made up of 16 amino acids. The V gene's germline CDR1 is SNHLY and CDR2 FYNNEI. Here the CDR3 DNA reads TGTGCCAGCAGACGGTTATCAAGACTGATCCAAGAGACCCAGTACTTC. Translated: CASRRLSRLIQETQYF.

The CDR3: CASSLQTGAYEQYF. The CDR3 DNA sequence: TGTGCCAGCAGCCTCCAAACAGGGGCCTACGAGCAGTACTTC. The rearrangement joins TRBV9 to TRBJ2-7; 7 nucleotides agree with TRBD1. The germline CDR1 and CDR2 sequences are SGDLS and YYNGEE. The CDR3 totals 14 residues. V dropped 4 bases and J dropped 2; count of bases not matched to a gene: 6.

This clone is labeled as medium-sized. The same CDR3 is also encoded by other DNA sequences in this sample. The chain uses TRBV27 and TRBJ2-1; D gene uncertain. The CDR3 runs 13 residues. Germline CDR1 is MNHEY and CDR2 is SMNVEV (reference sequence). V dropped 3 bases and J dropped 2 bases, with 5 bases sitting between them. The CDR3 reads CASSLEPYNEQFF. The DNA of the CDR3 is TGTGCCAGCAGTTTGGAGCCCTACAATGAGCAGTTCTTC.

The chain employs TRBV4-1 and TRBJ2-7; 10 nucleotides agree with TRBD1. In germline, CDR1 is MGHRA, CDR2 YSYEKL. The ends lost 3 bases at V and 4 bases at J; junction bases unmatched: 6. The CDR3 totals 15 residues. CDR3 region: CASSQASGQGYEQYF. DNA for the CDR3: TGCGCCAGCAGCCAGGCCTCGGGACAGGGGTACGAGCAGTACTTC.

This chain joins TRBV30 and TRBJ1-1; no clear D gene. The CDR3 extends over 12 amino acids. The germline CDR1 and CDR2 sequences are GTSNPN and SVGIG (reference sequence). The V gene lost 0 bases and the J gene lost 5 bases, with 7 bases spanning the gap. The CDR3 protein is CAWSVGITEAFF. Here the CDR3 DNA reads TGTGCCTGGAGTGTCGGGATTACTGAAGCTTTCTTT.

This clone appeared a few times. The rearrangement links TRBV7-3 to TRBJ1-1; TRBD1 agrees at 7 bases. V was clipped by 5 bases and J by 2 bases; unmatched bases: 8. Germline assignment: CDR1 SGHTA and CDR2 FQGTGA. This CDR3 is 15 amino acids long. CDR3 sequence: CASSPGQVGNTEAFF. In nucleotides, the CDR3 is TGTGCCAGCAGCCCAGGACAGGTCGGAAACACTGAAGCTTTCTTT.

J is TRBJ2-1 and V is TRBV19; 8 nucleotides agree with TRBD1. CDR1 and CDR2 (germline): LNHDA, SQIVND (reference sequence). J gave up 6 bases and V 6 bases, and 13 bases lay outside the gene matches. The CDR3 runs 16 residues. CDR3 protein: CASSPRDRGEGNEQFF. The CDR3 DNA sequence: TGTGCCAGTAGCCCACGCGACAGGGGCGAAGGCAATGAGCAGTTCTTC.

The rearrangement uses TRBV7-9 and TRBJ2-2, with 11 nucleotides matching TRBD2. The CDR3 spans 15 residues. The germline gives CDR1 SEHNR, CDR2 FQNEAQ (reference sequence). The V and J ends lost 5 bases and 4 bases, in that order; junction bases with no gene match: 3. The DNA of the CDR3 is TGTGCCAGCAGCCGTAGCGGGGGGGCCACCGGGGAGCTGTTTTTT. It encodes CASSRSGGATGELFF.

This clone has just a few counts. The rearrangement links TRBV6-5 to TRBJ2-7; TRBD1 aligns across 10 bases. CDR3 length equals 15 residues. After removal of 7 bases from V and 2 bases from J, the junction contained 8 bases not matched to a gene. Germline-derived CDR1 and CDR2 are MNHEY and SVGAGI. The CDR3, as DNA: TGTGCCAGCACATCCCGACAGGGGGCTACCTACGAGCAGTACTTC. Protein: CASTSRQGATYEQYF.